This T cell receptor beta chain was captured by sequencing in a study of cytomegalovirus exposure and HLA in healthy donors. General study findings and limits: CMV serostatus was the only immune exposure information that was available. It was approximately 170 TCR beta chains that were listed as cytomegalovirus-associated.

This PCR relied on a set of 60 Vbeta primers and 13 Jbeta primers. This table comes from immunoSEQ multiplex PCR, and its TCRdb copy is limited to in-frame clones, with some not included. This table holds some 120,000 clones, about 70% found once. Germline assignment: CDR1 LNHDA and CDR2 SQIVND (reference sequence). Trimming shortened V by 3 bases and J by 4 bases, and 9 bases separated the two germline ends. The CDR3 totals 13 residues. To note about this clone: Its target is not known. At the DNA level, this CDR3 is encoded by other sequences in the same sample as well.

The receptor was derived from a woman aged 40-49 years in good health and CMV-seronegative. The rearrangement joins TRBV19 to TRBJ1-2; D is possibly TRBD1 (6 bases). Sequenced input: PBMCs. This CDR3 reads CASSIRGSYGYTF. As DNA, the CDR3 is TGTGCCAGTAGTATCAGGGGAAGCTATGGCTACACCTTC.